The 6 T cell receptor beta chains below were found in one sample sequenced in a study of T cell repertoires in cytomegalovirus infection. Using its own MiXCR run on the reads, TCRdb lists one record per CDR3 protein. The sample lists some 400,000 distinct CDR3 sequences, roughly 30% occurring once. The material sequenced was PBMCs. These receptors were taken from a human donor in good health (CMV status not recorded). Some clones in this sample may be carry-over from other donors' samples.

This clonotype was found once. V gene TRBV5-1 combines with J gene TRBJ2-1; weak D call: TRBD2 (5 bases). The length of the CDR3 is 17 residues. Germline V gives CDR1 SGHRS, CDR2 YFSETQ. The V end lost 3 bases, the J end lost 3 bases, and 19 bases lay between the germline ends. The CDR3, as DNA: TGCGCCAGCAGCTCGTCTAGTGGAGGCGGTGTCTACAATGAGCAGTTCTTC. Encoded protein: CASSSSSGGGVYNEQFF.

V is TRBV12-3 or TRBV12-4 and J is TRBJ2-5; possible D gene TRBD2, 5 bases. Trimming stripped 5 bases from V and 7 bases from J, with 17 bases between. The length of the CDR3 is 14 residues. The CDR3 loop reads CASSREDFPGTQYF. CDR3 DNA: TGTGCCAGCAGTCGAGAGGACTTCCCGGGGACCCAGTACTTC.

The table lists this clonotype with a few counts. The chain is built from TRBV6-1 and TRBJ1-1; D gene ambiguous. V shed 6 bases and J shed 1 base, with 18 bases lying between them. The CDR3 consists of 16 residues. Germline V gene lookup returns CDR1 MNHNS and CDR2 SASEGT. Here the CDR3 reads CASRNLLGGRNTEAFF. The CDR3 coding sequence is TGTGCCAGCAGGAATTTACTCGGCGGGAGGAACACTGAAGCTTTCTTT.

This clonotype was recorded many times. The chain couples TRBV28 to TRBJ2-5, with 14 positions matching TRBD2. The V segment lost 2 bases and the J segment 0 bases; nucleotides outside the gene matches: 8. Germline V CDR1 and CDR2: MDHEN, SYDVKM. This CDR3 is built from 19 residues. CDR3 protein: CASSLNWGLAGEYQETQYF. The CDR3 coding sequence is TGTGCCAGCAGTTTAAATTGGGGACTAGCGGGGGAGTACCAAGAGACCCAGTACTTC. Supplemented by reference TRBV28 and TRBJ2-5, the full variable domain reads DVKVTQSSRYLVKRTGEKVFLECVQDMDHENMFWYRQDPGLGLRLIYFSYDVKMKEKGDIPEGYSVSREKKERFSLILESASTNQTSMYLCASSLNWGLAGEYQETQYFGPGTRLLVL.

On this clonotype itself: A much larger clone differs from this one at a single base, so this may be a read error. The V gene is TRBV7-8, the J gene TRBJ2-7, with D possibly matching TRBD1 (5 bases). CDR3 length: 14 amino acids. Germline CDR1 SGHVS, CDR2 FQNEAQ. In DNA form, the CDR3 reads TGTGCCATCAGCTTAGTCCAGGGAAACTACGAGCAGTACTTC. Amino acids: CAISLVQGNYEQYF.

About this clonotype itself: An end of the junction does not agree with germline; a read error may underlie this. The chain has TRBV15 and TRBJ1-5; D perhaps matches TRBD1 (6 bases). The V gene's germline CDR1 is LNHNV and CDR2 YYDKDF (reference sequence). The CDR3 spans 15 residues. The chain's CDR3 is CATSPQGYSNQAQHF. The DNA for the CDR3 is TGTGCCACCAGCCCTCAGGGGTATAGCAATCAGGCCCAGCATTTT.